These T cell receptor beta chains were read from a single sample in a study of patients and donors after allogeneic stem cell transplantation. Each CDR3 protein gets one entry after TCRdb re-called the RT-PCR reads with MiXCR. This table has more than 150,000 distinct CDR3 sequences, roughly 22% appearing once. Sequenced: blood, either unsorted or a sorted T cell fraction (not recorded which). These receptor sequences come from a human donor who was either an allogeneic HSCT recipient or a stem cell or donor lymphocyte infusion donor (not recorded which). It is not recorded whose cells these are; they may come from a transplant donor. Both conserved end residues are part of each CDR3. The order of the fields is D gene, V gene, clone size, J gene, CDR3 protein, CDR3 DNA. A D gene is named only where the DNA matches it firmly. Clone size is not always given. Where it is, it says once, few, many or a class for expanded clones.

d_gene: NA; v_gene: TRBV30; abundance: NA; j_gene: TRBJ1-2; CDR3aa: CAWSRGRYGYTF; CDR3nt: TGTGCCTGGAGTAGAGGCAGATATGGCTACACCTTC
d_gene: TRBD1; v_gene: TRBV7-2; abundance: few; j_gene: TRBJ1-4; CDR3aa: CASSLVGQDNEKLFF; CDR3nt: TGTGCCAGCAGCTTAGTAGGACAGGATAATGAAAAACTGTTTTTT
d_gene: TRBD2; v_gene: TRBV27; abundance: NA; j_gene: TRBJ2-7; CDR3aa: CASSLQTSGYEQYF; CDR3nt: TGTGCCAGCAGTCTCCAGACTAGCGGATACGAGCAGTACTTC
d_gene: NA; v_gene: TRBV15; abundance: NA; j_gene: TRBJ1-2; CDR3aa: CATSRENYGYTF; CDR3nt: TGTGCCACCAGCAGAGAGAACTATGGCTACACCTTC
d_gene: TRBD2; v_gene: TRBV5-1; abundance: few; j_gene: TRBJ2-3; CDR3aa: CASSLGLAGRTDTQYF; CDR3nt: TGCGCCAGCAGCTTGGGACTAGCGGGGCGCACAGATACGCAGTATTTT
d_gene: NA; v_gene: TRBV5-1; abundance: few; j_gene: TRBJ2-3; CDR3aa: CASSFFGDGTDTQYF; CDR3nt: TGCGCCAGCAGCTTCTTCGGAGATGGCACAGATACGCAGTATTTT
d_gene: NA; v_gene: TRBV7-9; abundance: NA; j_gene: TRBJ2-5; CDR3aa: CASQRVNQETQYF; CDR3nt: TGTGCCAGCCAAAGGGTGAACCAAGAGACCCAGTACTTC
d_gene: NA; v_gene: TRBV20-1; abundance: few; j_gene: TRBJ2-7; CDR3aa: CSAIGPPYEQYF; CDR3nt: TGCAGTGCTATCGGTCCCCCGTACGAGCAGTACTTC
d_gene: TRBD2; v_gene: TRBV11-2; abundance: NA; j_gene: TRBJ2-5; CDR3aa: CASSSGSSGGQQETQYF; CDR3nt: TGTGCCAGCAGCTCCGGGTCTAGCGGGGGGCAACAAGAGACCCAGTACTTC
d_gene: NA; v_gene: TRBV7-8; abundance: NA; j_gene: TRBJ1-5; CDR3aa: CASSLGGKPQHF; CDR3nt: TGTGCCAGCAGTTTAGGGGGAAAGCCCCAGCATTTT
d_gene: TRBD1; v_gene: TRBV5-1; abundance: NA; j_gene: TRBJ2-7; CDR3aa: CASSLSPGTGSYEQYF; CDR3nt: TGCGCCAGCAGCTTGTCCCCCGGGACAGGATCCTACGAGCAGTACTTC
d_gene: NA; v_gene: TRBV20-1; abundance: NA; j_gene: TRBJ1-1; CDR3aa: CSARFQDLNTEAFF; CDR3nt: TGCAGTGCTAGATTTCAGGACCTGAACACTGAAGCTTTCTTT
d_gene: TRBD2; v_gene: TRBV20-1; abundance: NA; j_gene: TRBJ2-1; CDR3aa: CSATGGATYNEQFF; CDR3nt: TGCAGTGCCACGGGGGGGGCGACTTACAATGAGCAGTTCTTC
d_gene: NA; v_gene: TRBV5-1; abundance: NA; j_gene: TRBJ2-2; CDR3aa: CASSRLTGTGGELFF; CDR3nt: TGCGCCAGCAGCCGACTGACAGGGACTGGCGGGGAGCTGTTTTTT
d_gene: NA; v_gene: TRBV12-3/TRBV12-4; abundance: NA; j_gene: TRBJ2-1; CDR3aa: CASSWTANEQFF; CDR3nt: TGTGCCAGCAGTTGGACAGCCAATGAGCAGTTCTTC
d_gene: TRBD1; v_gene: TRBV29-1; abundance: few; j_gene: TRBJ1-1; CDR3aa: CSARDRGNTEAFF; CDR3nt: TGCAGCGCCCGGGACAGGGGGAACACTGAAGCTTTCTTT
d_gene: NA; v_gene: TRBV7-2; abundance: few; j_gene: TRBJ1-5; CDR3aa: CASSFRPGAGTYQPQHF; CDR3nt: TGTGCCAGCAGCTTCCGCCCTGGGGCAGGGACATATCAGCCCCAGCATTTT
d_gene: NA; v_gene: TRBV20-1; abundance: NA; j_gene: TRBJ2-7; CDR3aa: CSAFLSFGGSYEQYF; CDR3nt: TGCAGTGCGTTTCTCTCCTTCGGCGGCTCCTACGAGCAGTACTTC
d_gene: NA; v_gene: TRBV10-3; abundance: NA; j_gene: TRBJ2-7; CDR3aa: CAIRGSTGLLGYEQYF; CDR3nt: TGTGCCATCAGGGGATCAACGGGCCTTTTGGGGTACGAGCAGTACTTC
d_gene: NA; v_gene: TRBV6-1; abundance: few; j_gene: TRBJ1-2; CDR3aa: CASSEPPGYPTPGYGYTF; CDR3nt: TGTGCCAGCAGTGAACCCCCAGGCTATCCCACGCCGGGCTATGGCTACACCTTC
d_gene: TRBD1; v_gene: TRBV6-5; abundance: few; j_gene: TRBJ2-5; CDR3aa: CASSYTRGQETQYF; CDR3nt: TGTGCCAGCAGTTACACCAGGGGGCAAGAGACCCAGTACTTC
d_gene: NA; v_gene: TRBV20-1; abundance: many; j_gene: TRBJ1-2; CDR3aa: CSARQNYGYTF; CDR3nt: TGCAGTGCTAGACAGAACTATGGCTACACCTTC
d_gene: TRBD1; v_gene: TRBV24-1; abundance: few; j_gene: TRBJ1-5; CDR3aa: CATSAGTVSNQPQHF; CDR3nt: TGTGCCACCAGCGCCGGGACAGTTAGCAATCAGCCCCAGCATTTT
d_gene: NA; v_gene: TRBV5-1; abundance: many; j_gene: TRBJ1-2; CDR3aa: CASKSGDGYTF; CDR3nt: TGCGCCAGCAAAAGTGGGGATGGCTACACCTTC
d_gene: NA; v_gene: TRBV9; abundance: many; j_gene: TRBJ1-6; CDR3aa: CASSKGQISYNSPLHF; CDR3nt: TGTGCCAGCAGCAAAGGACAGATCTCCTATAATTCACCCCTCCACTTT
d_gene: NA; v_gene: TRBV18; abundance: NA; j_gene: TRBJ1-1; CDR3aa: CASSPSFAARTEAFF; CDR3nt: TGTGCCAGCTCACCAAGTTTCGCCGCGCGGACTGAAGCTTTCTTT
d_gene: TRBD1; v_gene: TRBV6-6; abundance: few; j_gene: TRBJ1-2; CDR3aa: CASSYGTVNYGYTF; CDR3nt: TGTGCCAGCAGTTATGGGACAGTTAACTATGGCTACACCTTC
d_gene: NA; v_gene: TRBV12-3/TRBV12-4; abundance: few; j_gene: TRBJ2-3; CDR3aa: CASSFRQVITDTQYF; CDR3nt: TGTGCCAGCAGTTTCCGTCAGGTGATCACAGATACGCAGTATTTT
d_gene: TRBD1; v_gene: TRBV27; abundance: NA; j_gene: TRBJ2-1; CDR3aa: CASSGQGGNEQFF; CDR3nt: TGTGCCAGCAGTGGACAGGGCGGCAATGAGCAGTTCTTC
d_gene: NA; v_gene: TRBV5-1; abundance: NA; j_gene: TRBJ2-1; CDR3aa: CASSLIFGLADNEQFF; CDR3nt: TGCGCCAGCAGCTTGATTTTCGGCCTAGCCGACAATGAGCAGTTCTTC
d_gene: NA; v_gene: TRBV20-1; abundance: once; j_gene: TRBJ2-3; CDR3aa: CSAGSTGTDTQYF; CDR3nt: TGCAGTGCTGGATCGACTGGCACAGATACGCAGTATTTT
d_gene: NA; v_gene: TRBV7-8; abundance: NA; j_gene: TRBJ2-3; CDR3aa: CASRPFDNDRQLDTQYF; CDR3nt: TGTGCCAGCAGACCCTTTGATAATGACCGGCAGTTAGATACGCAGTATTTT
d_gene: TRBD1; v_gene: TRBV25-1; abundance: few; j_gene: TRBJ1-1; CDR3aa: CASSESGRGSTEAFF; CDR3nt: TGTGCCAGCAGTGAATCGGGCAGGGGGTCTACTGAAGCTTTCTTT
d_gene: NA; v_gene: TRBV24-1; abundance: NA; j_gene: TRBJ2-1; CDR3aa: CATSDPRGFTYNEQFF; CDR3nt: TGTGCCACCAGTGATCCACGTGGGTTCACCTACAATGAGCAGTTCTTC
d_gene: TRBD1; v_gene: TRBV12-3/TRBV12-4; abundance: NA; j_gene: TRBJ2-2; CDR3aa: CASSTQGATGELFF; CDR3nt: TGTGCCAGCAGTACACAGGGGGCAACCGGGGAGCTGTTTTTT
d_gene: NA; v_gene: TRBV4-1; abundance: NA; j_gene: TRBJ2-3; CDR3aa: CASSQGSRSTDTQYF; CDR3nt: TGCGCCAGCAGCCAAGGTAGCAGAAGCACAGATACGCAGTATTTT
d_gene: TRBD1; v_gene: TRBV7-7; abundance: NA; j_gene: TRBJ2-7; CDR3aa: CASSSSPRGQGYRLDYEQYF; CDR3nt: TGTGCCAGCAGCTCCTCACCCCGGGGACAGGGGTATAGATTGGATTACGAGCAGTACTTC
d_gene: NA; v_gene: TRBV11-2; abundance: few; j_gene: TRBJ1-5; CDR3aa: CASSIRPGENQPQHF; CDR3nt: TGTGCCAGCAGCATACGGCCCGGGGAGAATCAGCCCCAGCATTTT
d_gene: NA; v_gene: TRBV21-1; abundance: NA; j_gene: TRBJ2-1; CDR3aa: CASSKAGQANNEQFF; CDR3nt: TGTGCCAGCAGCAAAGCGGGACAGGCCAACAATGAGCAGTTCTTC
d_gene: NA; v_gene: TRBV5-6; abundance: NA; j_gene: TRBJ2-3; CDR3aa: CASSFSLVYDTFTDTQYF; CDR3nt: TGTGCCAGCAGCTTTTCCCTAGTTTACGACACCTTCACAGATACGCAGTATTTT
d_gene: NA; v_gene: TRBV14; abundance: few; j_gene: TRBJ2-3; CDR3aa: CASSQVGAGRLTDTQYF; CDR3nt: TGTGCCAGCAGCCAAGTCGGGGCAGGACGGTTGACAGATACGCAGTATTTT
d_gene: NA; v_gene: TRBV12-5; abundance: NA; j_gene: TRBJ1-2; CDR3aa: CASGSLDRSNYGYTF; CDR3nt: TGTGCTAGTGGCTCGCTTGACAGATCTAACTATGGCTACACCTTC
d_gene: NA; v_gene: TRBV5-1; abundance: few; j_gene: TRBJ2-2; CDR3aa: CASSLSLGGTGELFF; CDR3nt: TGCGCCAGCAGCTTGAGTCTAGGAGGCACCGGGGAGCTGTTTTTT
d_gene: NA; v_gene: TRBV6-6; abundance: few; j_gene: TRBJ2-7; CDR3aa: CASTGRAMGEQYF; CDR3nt: TGTGCCAGCACTGGGCGGGCAATGGGGGAGCAGTACTTC
d_gene: NA; v_gene: TRBV12-3/TRBV12-4; abundance: NA; j_gene: TRBJ2-4; CDR3aa: CAEVGLAKNIQYF; CDR3nt: TGTGCCGAAGTCGGTTTAGCCAAAAACATTCAGTACTTC
d_gene: NA; v_gene: TRBV5-6; abundance: few; j_gene: TRBJ2-1; CDR3aa: CASSLFGNEQFF; CDR3nt: TGTGCCAGCAGCTTGTTCGGGAATGAGCAGTTCTTC
d_gene: NA; v_gene: TRBV12-3/TRBV12-4; abundance: few; j_gene: TRBJ2-2; CDR3aa: CASSLRTWNTGELFF; CDR3nt: TGTGCCAGCAGCCTACGGACTTGGAACACCGGGGAGCTGTTTTTT
d_gene: NA; v_gene: TRBV12-3/TRBV12-4; abundance: NA; j_gene: TRBJ2-5; CDR3aa: CASSWMQETQYF; CDR3nt: TGTGCCAGCAGTTGGATGCAAGAGACCCAGTACTTC
d_gene: NA; v_gene: TRBV5-1; abundance: few; j_gene: TRBJ1-3; CDR3aa: CASRPTSINGNTIYF; CDR3nt: TGCGCCAGCAGACCGACTTCAATCAATGGAAACACCATATATTTT
d_gene: NA; v_gene: TRBV5-1; abundance: NA; j_gene: TRBJ2-2; CDR3aa: CASSLYPNTGELFF; CDR3nt: TGCGCCAGCAGCTTGTATCCGAACACCGGGGAGCTGTTTTTT
d_gene: NA; v_gene: TRBV5-1; abundance: few; j_gene: TRBJ1-3; CDR3aa: CASSLVRGGNTIYF; CDR3nt: TGCGCCAGCAGCTTGGTCAGGGGCGGAAACACCATATATTTT
d_gene: TRBD1; v_gene: TRBV10-3; abundance: NA; j_gene: TRBJ1-1; CDR3aa: CAISPLQGGTEAFF; CDR3nt: TGTGCCATCAGTCCATTACAGGGGGGCACTGAAGCTTTCTTT
d_gene: TRBD1; v_gene: TRBV29-1; abundance: few; j_gene: TRBJ1-2; CDR3aa: CSVEDLRAQGRGYTF; CDR3nt: TGCAGCGTTGAAGATCTAAGGGCCCAGGGCAGGGGGTACACCTTC
d_gene: NA; v_gene: TRBV4-1; abundance: few; j_gene: TRBJ1-5; CDR3aa: CASSPTPVSQPQHF; CDR3nt: TGCGCCAGCAGCCCCACACCAGTTTCTCAGCCCCAGCATTTT
d_gene: TRBD1; v_gene: TRBV4-3; abundance: NA; j_gene: TRBJ1-1; CDR3aa: CASSQDLGQGGRVTEAFF; CDR3nt: TGCGCCAGCAGCCAAGATCTGGGACAGGGGGGTAGGGTCACTGAAGCTTTCTTT
d_gene: NA; v_gene: TRBV29-1; abundance: NA; j_gene: TRBJ2-7; CDR3aa: CSVEFGSMTEQYF; CDR3nt: TGCAGCGTTGAATTTGGCTCCATGACCGAGCAGTACTTC
d_gene: NA; v_gene: TRBV2; abundance: NA; j_gene: TRBJ1-2; CDR3aa: CASSEWGGRAPYGYTF; CDR3nt: TGTGCCAGCAGTGAATGGGGGGGCAGGGCCCCTTATGGCTACACCTTC
d_gene: NA; v_gene: TRBV6-1; abundance: NA; j_gene: TRBJ1-6; CDR3aa: CASSVREVENSPLHF; CDR3nt: TGTGCCAGCAGTGTCCGGGAGGTGGAAAATTCACCCCTCCACTTT
d_gene: NA; v_gene: TRBV12-3/TRBV12-4; abundance: NA; j_gene: TRBJ2-1; CDR3aa: CASRARWGKSSYNEQFF; CDR3nt: TGTGCCAGCAGGGCGAGGTGGGGCAAAAGCTCCTACAATGAGCAGTTCTTC